This entry features one T cell receptor beta chain sequence. The antigen this receptor binds is unknown. No clone much larger than this one lies a single base away; base qualities are absent. Library construction relied on the immunoSEQ multiplex PCR assay. TCR beta CDR3 sequencing was performed on DNA from the cultured, isolated CD4+ T cells. The authors' analysis ran thus. The analysis removed non-productive TCR sequences, trimmed reads to the CDR3 region, and retained only CDR3s that were 7 or more amino acids long. The MANAFEST web app was used to identify antigen-specific clonotypes by comparing expansion in peptide wells with expansion in reference cultures. For clones to be considered positive, expansion at FDR<0.05 versus reference and all other wells, an odds ratio above 5, and a frequency above 0.1% in two replicate wells were required. Cross-reactive clonotypes were defined as significantly expanded in SARS-CoV-2 spike wells and in at least one common cold coronavirus spike condition. CDR3 similarity was assessed by Levenshtein distance using the stringdist R package, and unrooted trees were constructed with ape in R 3.6.1. The immuneACCESS repertoire file appears here via TCRdb, limited to in-frame rearrangements. These files lack a portion of the clones; in checked studies, under half of the deficit traces to unresolved V genes, and the cause of the others is not known. The V and J calls and clone size were taken over from that table, and D and trimming were inferred from the DNA. The sample has 40,000 or so clones on record, around 70% of them singletons. 8.5% to 10% of the sample rests with the top ten.

Reading the germline V gene gives CDR1 MNHEY and CDR2 SVGAGI. The CDR3 holds 14 amino acids from the cysteine to the phenylalanine. The only DNA kept is the CDR3, 42 bases in frame from the first base. V is pruned by 6 bases and J by 3 bases, leaving 7 bases of the junction without a gene match. This sample stems from a study of vaccination effects on CD4 cells after COVID-19 (dated by TCRdb to between 2022 and 2023). Study-wide context: In the ViraFEST assay, PBMC were stimulated with viral peptide pools, and antigen-specific CD4+ T cell clonotypes were then identified by expansion using TCR sequencing. Cultures from other donors in the study were sequenced using the Oncomine TCR Beta short-read assay on an Illumina iSeq 100. Altogether, some 11 COVID-19 convalescent patients and a few SARS-CoV-2-naive healthy vaccine recipients made up the full study. Over 1.5 million PBMC per well were cultured with about 9.6 ug/ml peptides in IMDM containing 5% human AB serum, around 10 IU/ml IL-2 and gentamicin. Post-vaccine samples across the study were collected a median of 72 days after the second dose, with a range of 14 to 241. The study compared SARS-CoV-2 spike-specific CD4+ TCR repertoires before and after mRNA vaccination in COVID-19 convalescent patients and infection-naive vaccine recipients.

Overall study results and their limits: The study was limited by a small number of convalescent patients and lacked early post-infection timepoints. At late post-vaccination timepoints, both infection-induced and vaccine-induced clones showed marked clonal contraction, consistent with waning T cell responses. Among healthy vaccine recipients, nearly all vaccine-induced clones were SARS-CoV-2 mono-reactive, and just 1 of 255 was cross-reactive with common cold coronaviruses.

After around ten days of culture, CD4+ T cells were isolated with the EasySep CD4+ T cell isolation kit. Two doses of either the BNT162b2 or the mRNA-1273 mRNA SARS-CoV-2 vaccine were administered to participants. Healthy vaccine recipients had no prior SARS-CoV-2 infection, confirmed by negative nucleocapsid antibodies before and after vaccination. On days 3 and 7, half of the culture medium was replaced with fresh IL-2-containing medium. Unless otherwise noted, each peptide stimulation condition was cultured in triplicate wells. Using Ficoll-Paque Plus gradient centrifugation, PBMC were separated from whole blood and then either used fresh or cryopreserved at -140C. Genomic DNA was extracted from cultured CD4+ T cells with the QIAamp micro DNA kit.

The sequencing here drew on CD4+ T cells from PBMCs cultured without peptide, taken after COVID-19 vaccination. The receptor was derived from a human donor who received a COVID-19 vaccine. Rearrangement joined TRBV6-5 to TRBJ1-1; the junction holds 7 bases that match TRBD1. The CDR3 region has the sequence CASSNTGVDTEAFF. In nucleotides, the sequence is TGTGCCAGCAGCAACACAGGGGTGGACACTGAAGCTTTCTTT.